The T cell receptor (beta chain) described here comes from a study of blood T cell repertoires in COVID-19. Across the whole study: Whether acute or convalescent, the COVID-19 samples came from the United States, Italy and Spain. In each case, the material was cDNA or gDNA derived from T cells, B-cell-depleted T cells, or PBMCs.

Methods used by the authors: From reference gene primer amplification, estimates of nucleated cell counts were derived. TCRdb keeps only in-frame clones here, not all; method: immunoSEQ multiplex PCR. V and J calls and clone size follow that table, whereas D and trimming were derived from the DNA. This table holds 25,000 to 35,000 clones, 89% found once. With V trimmed by 1 base and J by 5 bases, 8 bases remained unmatched. The CDR3 is 16 residues long. Germline V gives CDR1 MDHEN, CDR2 SYDVKM. The specimen was peripheral blood. The TCR originated in a man aged 80 or over with acute or convalescent COVID-19. This chain joins TRBV28 and TRBJ2-5; 9 nucleotides align to TRBD2. CDR3 loop: CASSLFGGRDRETQYF. The CDR3 region has the DNA TGTGCCAGCAGTTTATTTGGCGGGAGGGATCGGGAGACCCAGTACTTC.